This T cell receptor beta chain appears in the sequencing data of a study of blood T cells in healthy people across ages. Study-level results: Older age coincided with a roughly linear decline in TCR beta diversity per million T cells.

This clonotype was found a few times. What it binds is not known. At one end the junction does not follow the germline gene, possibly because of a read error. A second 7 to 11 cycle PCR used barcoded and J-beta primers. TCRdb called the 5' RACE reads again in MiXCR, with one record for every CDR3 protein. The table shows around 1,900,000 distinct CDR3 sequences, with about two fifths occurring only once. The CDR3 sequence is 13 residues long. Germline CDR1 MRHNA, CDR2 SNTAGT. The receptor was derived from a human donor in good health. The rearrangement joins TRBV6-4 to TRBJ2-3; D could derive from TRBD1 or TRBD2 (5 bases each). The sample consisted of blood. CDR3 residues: CACSPSPGRTQYF. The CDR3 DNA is TGTGCCTGCAGTCCTTCTCCGGGACGTACGCAGTATTTT.